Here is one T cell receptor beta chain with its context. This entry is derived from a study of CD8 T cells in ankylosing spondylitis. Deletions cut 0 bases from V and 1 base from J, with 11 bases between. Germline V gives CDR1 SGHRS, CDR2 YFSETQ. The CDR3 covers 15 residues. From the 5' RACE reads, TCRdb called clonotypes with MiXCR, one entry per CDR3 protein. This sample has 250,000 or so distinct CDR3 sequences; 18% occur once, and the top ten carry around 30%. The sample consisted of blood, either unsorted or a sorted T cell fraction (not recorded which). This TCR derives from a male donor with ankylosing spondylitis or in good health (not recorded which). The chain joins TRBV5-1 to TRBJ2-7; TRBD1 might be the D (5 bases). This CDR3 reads CASSLGQGRSYEQYF. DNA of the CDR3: TGCGCCAGCAGCTTGGGGCAGGGAAGGTCCTACGAGCAGTACTTC.